This T cell receptor beta chain came from a study of beta chain features in type 1 diabetes. Study findings and constraints: All four CD4+ subsets of Type 1 diabetes patients contained TCRB CDR3s that were moderately but significantly shorter.

The entirety of the isolated RNA underwent reverse transcription, so expressed TCRB transcripts were sequenced. Profiling relied on immunoSEQ multiplex PCR, and the TCRdb table lists in-frame clones only, not all of them. The data show under 350,000 clones, about 8.5% seen once. This clone was observed a few times. Its antigen is as yet unknown. This CDR3 spans 16 amino acids. Germline CDR1 and CDR2: LNHDA and SQIVND (reference sequence). V was trimmed by 7 bases and J by 4 bases, leaving 21 bases between them. The chain joins TRBV19 to TRBJ2-3; the D gene is possibly TRBD1 (5 bases). The sequence derives from a woman under 30 in good health. The sequenced sample consisted of central memory CD4+ T cells from blood. The DNA of the CDR3 is TGTGCCAGTACCGCCGCCCCCCAGGGTGGAGCAGATACGCAGTATTTT. It is translated as CASTAAPQGGADTQYF. The full variable domain, its missing parts supplied by reference TRBV19 and TRBJ2-3, is DGGITQSPKYLFRKEGQNVTLSCEQNLNHDAMYWYRQDPGQGLRLIYYSQIVNDFQKGDIAEGYSVSREKKESFPLTVTSAQKNPTAFYLCASTAAPQGGADTQYFGPGTRLTVL.